These 29 T cell receptor beta chains were all obtained from the same sample, sequenced in a study of CD8 T cell repertoires and HIV-1 epitope variants (dated by TCRdb to about 2020). The library relied on the immunoSEQ multiplex PCR assay. TCRdb holds this immuneACCESS table with in-frame rearrangements only. Some clones are missing; in checked studies, unresolved V genes explain under half, and the rest has no known cause. The sample has some 100,000 clones on record, 60% to 80% of them singletons. The ten largest clones capture roughly 25% of the sample. Source material: uncultured baseline CD8+ T cells from peripheral blood mononuclear cells (PBMCs). These receptors were obtained from a male donor with HIV.

This rearrangement joins TRBV19 to TRBJ2-2, with 7 bases that match TRBD1. V lost 4 bases and J lost 4; bases outside the gene matches: 3. This CDR3 has 14 residues. Germline V CDR1 and CDR2: LNHDA, SQIVND (reference sequence). CDR3 nucleotide sequence: TGTGCCAGTAGTACGGCAGGGGGCACCGGGGAGCTGTTTTTT. Its protein is CASSTAGGTGELFF.

This clone was found a few times. The chain employs TRBV5-1 and TRBJ2-5; no reliable D call. The CDR3 is 11 amino acids. The germline V and J ends were trimmed by 4 bases and 3 bases, with 4 bases remaining between them. From germline, CDR1 is SGHRS and CDR2 YFSETQ. The DNA for the CDR3 is TGCGCCAGCAGCGCGGAAGAGACCCAGTACTTC. Amino acid sequence: CASSAEETQYF.

The count of this clone is one. The V gene is TRBV6-1, the J gene TRBJ2-7; the match to TRBD1 covers 8 bases. The germline CDR1 and CDR2 sequences are MNHNS and SASEGT. This CDR3 spans 18 amino acids. Trimming took 1 base from V and 1 from J; bases not matched to a gene: 12. Written as DNA, the CDR3 is TGTGCCAGCAGTGAAGGACAGGGGAGCCCGGAGGGGTCCTACGAGCAGTACTTC. Translation: CASSEGQGSPEGSYEQYF.

This chain connects TRBV5-6 to TRBJ2-7; TRBD2 is a possible D gene (5 bases). CDR1 SGHDT and CDR2 YYEEEE come from the germline V gene. This CDR3 has 13 amino acids. V was pared by 0 bases and J by 6 bases, with 10 bases between. The CDR3 DNA follows: TGTGCCAGCAGCTTGGGTCTAGCCCTCGAGCAGTACTTC. This encodes CASSLGLALEQYF. Looking up the rest from reference TRBV5-6 and TRBJ2-7 gives the full variable domain: DAGVTQSPTHLIKTRGQQVTLRCSPKSGHDTVSWYQQALGQGPQFIFQYYEEEERQRGNFPDRFSGHQFPNYSSELNVNALLLGDSALYLCASSLGLALEQYFGPGTRLTVT.

V and J are TRBV6-1 and TRBJ1-2; a possible D gene is TRBD1 (5 bases). With 3 bases removed from V and 5 bases from J, the gap between germline ends came to 25 bases. CDR3 size: 18 residues. The germline V gene encodes CDR1 MNHNS and CDR2 SASEGT. CDR3 DNA sequence: TGTGCCAGCAGTGACCAGCCCCCGACAGCCTCCACTGGGTATGGCTACACCTTC. Its translation is CASSDQPPTASTGYGYTF.

This chain uses TRBV5-4 with TRBJ1-2; TRBD1 agrees at 8 bases. The V gene's germline CDR1 is SGHNT and CDR2 YYREEE (reference sequence). V trimming: 1 base; J trimming: 8 bases; junction bases outside the gene matches: 7. The CDR3 is 14 residues long. In DNA form, the CDR3 reads TGTGCCAGCAGCTTGCAGGGGGCGTCCGGGGGCTACACCTTC. Its translation: CASSLQGASGGYTF. Full variable domain (missing parts from reference TRBV5-4 and TRBJ1-2): ETGVTQSPTHLIKTRGQQVTLRCSSQSGHNTVSWYQQALGQGPQFIFQYYREEENGRGNFPPRFSGLQFPNYSSELNVNALELDDSALYLCASSLQGASGGYTFGSGTRLTVV.

The rearrangement joins TRBV7-2 to TRBJ2-5; TRBD1 matches at 9 bases. With V trimmed by 5 bases and J by 4 bases, 8 bases remained unmatched. CDR3 length: 15 amino acids. In germline, CDR1 is SGHTA, CDR2 FQGNSA. The CDR3 is CASSQWTGAAETQYF. In DNA form, the CDR3 reads TGTGCCAGCAGCCAATGGACAGGGGCAGCAGAGACCCAGTACTTC.

This chain joins TRBV4-2 and TRBJ2-1, with D unclear. With 5 bases removed from V and 7 bases from J, the gap between germline ends came to 9 bases. CDR3 length equals 12 residues. Germline-derived CDR1 and CDR2 are LGHNA and YNFKEQ. CDR3 in amino acids: CASSSRPNEQFF. The CDR3 coding sequence is TGTGCCAGCAGCTCCAGACCGAATGAGCAGTTCTTC.

The V gene is TRBV5-1, the J gene TRBJ2-2, with 9 bases that match TRBD2. Germline V gene data show CDR1 as SGHRS and CDR2 as YFSETQ. The CDR3 consists of 15 residues. J lost 4 bases, V lost 2 bases, and 3 bases had no gene match. The CDR3 spells CASSFGTSFTGELFF. CDR3 DNA: TGCGCCAGCAGCTTCGGGACTAGCTTCACCGGGGAGCTGTTTTTT. The full variable domain, in which reference TRBV5-1 and TRBJ2-2 provide the parts outside the CDR3, is KAGVTQTPRYLIKTRGQQVTLSCSPISGHRSVSWYQQTPGQGLQFLFEYFSETQRNKGNFPGRFSGRQFSNSRSEMNVSTLELGDSALYLCASSFGTSFTGELFFGEGSRLTVL.

This chain uses TRBV27 with TRBJ1-4, with D possibly being TRBD1 (5 bases). Germline V lookup: CDR1 MNHEY, CDR2 SMNVEV (reference sequence). V was clipped by 2 bases and J by 0 bases, with 7 bases between them. The CDR3 has 15 amino acids. The CDR3 nucleotides read TGTGCCAGCAGTTTACAGGGTGCAACTAATGAAAAACTGTTTTTT. Its protein product is CASSLQGATNEKLFF.

The J gene is TRBJ1-3, the V gene TRBV15; D unresolved. The CDR3 contains 16 residues. Germline CDR1 and CDR2: LNHNV and YYDKDF (reference sequence). V lost 2 bases to trimming and J lost 1 base, with 12 bases between them. The CDR3 is CATSRKVLSSGNTIYF. In DNA form, the CDR3 reads TGTGCCACCAGCAGAAAAGTCCTTTCTTCTGGAAACACCATATATTTT.

This clone was seen only once. The chain recombines TRBV5-1 with TRBJ2-3, with D tentatively TRBD2 (6 bases). The length of the CDR3 is 13 residues. Trimming cost V 2 bases and J 3 bases, with 7 bases left between them. Germline CDR1 is SGHRS and CDR2 is YFSETQ. CDR3 in amino acids: CASSFGGTDTQYF. The CDR3 region has the DNA TGCGCCAGCAGCTTTGGGGGGACAGATACGCAGTATTTT.

This rearrangement joins TRBV27 to TRBJ2-3; TRBD2 matches at 13 bases. This CDR3 has 20 amino acids. The J segment lost 0 bases and the V segment lost 0 bases, leaving 9 bases of the junction unmatched. CDR1 and CDR2 (germline): MNHEY, SMNVEV (reference sequence). DNA of the CDR3: TGTGCCAGCAGTTTATCGAGAGGGACTAGCGGGGTGGTTAGCACAGATACGCAGTATTTT. It translates to CASSLSRGTSGVVSTDTQYF.

In its sample, this clone was seen many times. This chain uses TRBV15 with TRBJ2-5; tentatively, D is TRBD1 (5 bases). CDR1 LNHNV and CDR2 YYDKDF come from the germline V gene (reference sequence). The length of the CDR3 is 15 residues. Trimming took 3 bases from V and 7 from J, leaving 18 bases between them. The CDR3 spells CATSSARRVAGTQYF. The DNA of the CDR3 is TGTGCCACCAGCAGTGCCCGCAGGGTTGCTGGGACCCAGTACTTC.

The chain recombines TRBV28 with TRBJ1-2, with a weak D call TRBD1 (6 bases). The CDR3 sequence is 16 residues long. Per the germline V gene, CDR1 is MDHEN and CDR2 is SYDVKM. Deletions cut 4 bases from V and 5 bases from J, with 20 bases between. CDR3 protein: CASSSKARGTGYGYTF. The DNA for the CDR3 is TGTGCCAGCAGTTCTAAAGCCAGGGGCACAGGGTATGGCTACACCTTC.

V usage is TRBV28 and J usage is TRBJ1-2; 7 nucleotides align to TRBD1. CDR1 and CDR2 (germline): MDHEN, SYDVKM. The V and J ends lost 2 bases and 6 bases, in that order; junction bases with no gene match: 0. The CDR3 runs to 12 residues. The CDR3 region is CASSLQGDGYTF. The CDR3 DNA is TGTGCCAGCAGTTTACAGGGGGATGGCTACACCTTC.

The CDR3 DNA reads TGTGCCAGCAGCACTTTGACAGGGAGCTCCTACAATGAGCAGTTCTTC. It yields the protein CASSTLTGSSYNEQFF. This chain joins TRBV5-8 and TRBJ2-1; 7 nucleotides line up with TRBD1. Germline CDR1 and CDR2: SGHTS and YDEGEE. This CDR3 contains 16 residues. V dropped 4 bases and J dropped 0; count of bases not matched to a gene: 7.

This chain joins TRBV10-3 and TRBJ1-5; D is undetermined. V lost 6 bases and J lost 7, with 16 bases in between. Germline V gene lookup returns CDR1 ENHRY and CDR2 SYGVKD. The CDR3 contains 14 residues. CDR3 DNA: TGTGCCATCAGAGATCCCGGAGAAGGGCAGCCCCAGCATTTT. Translating it yields CAIRDPGEGQPQHF.

This clone has ten or more counts. The chain has TRBV4-3 and TRBJ2-5; D possibly corresponds to TRBD2 (5 bases). The CDR3 length is 14 residues. The germline V gene encodes CDR1 LGHNA and CDR2 YSLEER. Trimming removed 4 bases from V and 5 bases from J, with 14 bases in between. In DNA form, the CDR3 reads TGCGCCAGCAGCCTGGATCCGAGGGCGGAGACCCAGTACTTC. Amino acids: CASSLDPRAETQYF.

The V gene is TRBV18, the J gene TRBJ2-7, with D uncertain. V dropped 4 bases and J dropped 2 bases, with 9 bases sitting between them. The length of the CDR3 is 13 residues. Germline assignment: CDR1 KGHSH and CDR2 LQKENI. The CDR3 protein is CASSRTEAYEQYF. CDR3 DNA sequence: TGTGCCAGCTCACGAACGGAAGCCTACGAGCAGTACTTC.

The rearrangement uses TRBV6-1 and TRBJ2-7; TRBD2 matches 11 bases. The J segment lost 3 bases and the V segment lost 6 bases, leaving 1 base of the junction unmatched. The length of the CDR3 is 13 residues. CDR1 and CDR2 from the germline V gene are MNHNS and SASEGT. The CDR3, as DNA: TGTGCCAGCAGGGGGACTAGCGGCTACGAGCAGTACTTC. Amino acid sequence: CASRGTSGYEQYF.

The gene calls are TRBV4-3 and TRBJ2-7; possibly TRBD1 or TRBD2 for D (6 bases each). Germline assignment: CDR1 LGHNA and CDR2 YSLEER. The CDR3 extends over 15 amino acids. Trimming stripped 4 bases from V and 6 bases from J, with 19 bases between. The CDR3 here is CASSPRSWGAVEQYF. The DNA of the CDR3 is TGCGCCAGCAGCCCTCGTTCCTGGGGGGCTGTCGAGCAGTACTTC.

Only one count was recorded for this clone. Sequence at one end of the junction differs from germline and may be a read error. The same CDR3 arises from other DNA sequences in this sample as well. The rearrangement links TRBV27 to TRBJ2-3; weak D call: TRBD1 (6 bases). The CDR3 has 18 amino acids. Germline lookup yields CDR1 MNHEY and CDR2 SMNVEV (reference sequence). The CDR3 here is CASSPTPSKTGYTDTQYF. CDR3 nucleotide sequence: TGTGCCAGCAGTCCCACCCCCTCAAAAACAGGGTACACAGATACACAGTATTTT.

This rearrangement joins TRBV6-5 to TRBJ1-6; D uncertain. Trimming removed 4 bases from V and 4 bases from J, with 14 bases in between. This CDR3 spans 16 amino acids. Germline V gene sequence: CDR1 MNHEY, CDR2 SVGAGI. The CDR3 DNA follows: TGTGCCAGCAGTTCTTCCTGGGCAAATTATAATTCACCCCTCCACTTT. Protein sequence: CASSSSWANYNSPLHF.

The genes are TRBV5-1 and TRBJ2-1; 12 positions match TRBD1. CDR3 length equals 20 residues. From germline, CDR1 is SGHRS and CDR2 YFSETQ. The V and J ends lost 1 base and 10 bases, in that order; junction bases with no gene match: 21. Written as DNA, the CDR3 is TGCGCCAGCAGCTTGTGGCTTAGGGACAGGGGGCGCATATTCGGCGAGGAGCAGTTCTTC. Translating gives CASSLWLRDRGRIFGEEQFF.

The genes are TRBV4-2 and TRBJ2-2; TRBD2 aligns across 8 bases. Trimming removed 4 bases from V and 7 bases from J; junction bases left unmatched: 20. The CDR3 sequence is 19 residues long. From germline, CDR1 is LGHNA and CDR2 YNFKEQ. The CDR3 nucleotides are TGTGCCAGCAGCCCCCTCGGGGTAGTAGCGGGGCCTCATAGCGGGGAGCTGTTTTTT. It codes for CASSPLGVVAGPHSGELFF.

This clone was seen more than once but under ten times. The V call is TRBV4-2, the J call TRBJ1-2, with TRBD1 matching over 8 bases. This CDR3 is 15 amino acids long. V lost 0 bases, J lost 8 bases, and 8 bases stayed unmatched. Germline assignment: CDR1 LGHNA and CDR2 YNFKEQ. In DNA form, the CDR3 reads TGTGCCAGCAGCCAAGACGGACAGGGCTGGGGAGGCTACACCTTC. Translation: CASSQDGQGWGGYTF.

The rearrangement uses TRBV4-2 and TRBJ1-4, with 9 bases aligning to TRBD1. Germline V gene data show CDR1 as LGHNA and CDR2 as YNFKEQ. The trim removed 1 base at V and 4 bases at J, leaving 7 bases unmatched. This CDR3 is built from 17 residues. Here the CDR3 reads CASSQGGTGNSNEKLFF. CDR3 coding DNA: TGTGCCAGCAGCCAAGGGGGGACAGGGAACAGTAATGAAAAACTGTTTTTT.

This clone was counted once. The chain is built from TRBV12-5 and TRBJ1-1; D might be TRBD1 (6 bases). The CDR3 spans 17 residues. V was shortened by 2 bases and J by 1 base, with 17 bases between the two germline ends. CDR1 and CDR2 (germline): LGHNT, FRNRAP. The CDR3 loop reads CASGLFSGEVWNTEAFF. CDR3 bases: TGTGCTAGTGGTTTGTTTTCAGGGGAAGTATGGAACACTGAAGCTTTCTTT.